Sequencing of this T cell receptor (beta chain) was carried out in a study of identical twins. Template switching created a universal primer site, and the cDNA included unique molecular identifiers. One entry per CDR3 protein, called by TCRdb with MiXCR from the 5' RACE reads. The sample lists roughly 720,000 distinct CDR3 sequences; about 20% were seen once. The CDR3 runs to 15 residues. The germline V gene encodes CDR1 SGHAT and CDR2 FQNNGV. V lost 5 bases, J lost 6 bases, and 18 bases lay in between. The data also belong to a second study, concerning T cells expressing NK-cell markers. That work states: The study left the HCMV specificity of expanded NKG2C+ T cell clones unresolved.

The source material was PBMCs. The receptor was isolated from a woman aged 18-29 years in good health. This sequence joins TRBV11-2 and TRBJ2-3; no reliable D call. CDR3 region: CASSPGLRRDDTQYF. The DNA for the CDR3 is TGTGCCAGCAGCCCCGGTCTTAGGAGAGATGATACGCAGTATTTT. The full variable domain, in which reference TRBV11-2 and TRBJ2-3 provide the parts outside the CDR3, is EAGVAQSPRYKIIEKRQSVAFWCNPISGHATLYWYQQILGQGPKLLIQFQNNGVVDDSQLPKDRFSAERLKGVDSTLKIQPAKLEDSAVYLCASSPGLRRDDTQYFGPGTRLTVL.